The rows below give T cell receptor beta chains drawn from one sample of a study of early T cells in non-severe SARS-CoV-2 infection. Each CDR3 protein is one row after TCRdb ran MiXCR on the 5' RACE reads. The sample shows about 75,000 distinct CDR3 sequences, over 9% of them seen only once. The sample in question was whole blood, obtained at baseline. These receptors came from an adult who was a healthcare worker with PCR-confirmed SARS-CoV-2 infection or an uninfected control (not recorded which). CDR3s include the opening cysteine and the closing phenylalanine or tryptophan. Each record gives: clone size, D gene, J gene, V gene, CDR3 protein, CDR3 DNA. D genes are given only for firm matches. A row's size may be missing; if present it is once, few, many or a size class.

>few|.|TRBJ2-3|TRBV7-9
CASSPVDTQYF
TGTGCCAGCAGCCCGGTGGATACGCAGTATTTT
>few|TRBD1|TRBJ1-2|TRBV10-3
CAISRQGPANYGYTF
TGTGCCATCAGTCGACAGGGGCCAGCTAACTATGGCTACACCTTC
>many|TRBD1|TRBJ1-1|TRBV7-9
CASSSRSPQGAVAFF
TGTGCCAGCAGCTCAAGAAGCCCCCAGGGGGCTGTAGCTTTCTTT
>.|TRBD1|TRBJ1-2|TRBV5-1
CASSLGGVYTF
TGCGCCAGCAGCTTAGGGGGCGTCTACACCTTC
>few|.|TRBJ1-1|TRBV14
CASSQEYAMNTEAFF
TGTGCCAGCAGCCAAGAGTATGCGATGAACACTGAAGCTTTCTTT
>.|.|TRBJ1-6|TRBV7-9
CASSFGDFNSPLHF
TGTGCCAGCAGCTTCGGGGACTTTAATTCACCCCTCCACTTT
>many|.|TRBJ1-1|TRBV20-1
CSARVGTDLTEAFF
TGCAGTGCTAGGGTGGGCACCGACTTAACCGAAGCTTTCTTT
>medium-sized|.|TRBJ1-1|TRBV9
CASSVIRGDTEAFF
TGTGCCAGCAGCGTAATAAGGGGGGACACTGAAGCTTTCTTT
>.|.|TRBJ1-2|TRBV7-9
CASSLEGAHTGGYTF
TGTGCCAGCAGCTTAGAGGGCGCGCATACGGGAGGCTACACCTTC
>.|TRBD1|TRBJ1-1|TRBV28
CASSLGGQGVVAFF
TGTGCCAGCAGTTTAGGGGGACAGGGGGTCGTGGCTTTCTTT
>many|TRBD1|TRBJ1-1|TRBV3-1
CASRRQGFAEAFF
TGTGCCAGCAGGAGACAGGGGTTCGCTGAAGCTTTCTTT
>many|TRBD2|TRBJ2-3|TRBV9
CASSVDERGTTDTQYF
TGTGCCAGCAGCGTAGACGAGCGGGGGACCACAGATACGCAGTATTTT